In its sample, the clone carrying this TCR beta chain was seen a few times. What it recognizes is unknown. The CDR3 sequence is 14 residues long. Germline V lookup: CDR1 SEHNR, CDR2 FQNEAQ (reference sequence). The V gene lost 4 bases and the J gene lost 8 bases, with 15 bases spanning the gap. A second PCR of about 6 to 11 cycles used a sample-barcoded 5' primer and a J-beta primer mix. Through a template-switch adaptor with 12 random nucleotides, each cDNA molecule received a tag. Each CDR3 protein gets one entry after TCRdb re-called the 5' RACE reads with MiXCR. Among some 1,500,000 distinct CDR3 sequences listed, less than 45% were seen once. This sample is drawn from a study of blood T cells in healthy people across ages. Broader study findings: No one knew whether donors had CMV, which possibly confounded expanded clonotype changes. Naive T cell percentage and TCR beta diversity correlated strongly.

Extraction of total RNA produced a minimum of 6 micrograms from each sample. The chain recombines TRBV7-9 with TRBJ2-1; D is possibly TRBD2 (7 bases). This clonotype was sampled from a woman aged 18-29 years in good health. Sample: blood. The CDR3 sequence is CASSWGGAVDEQFF. The DNA for the CDR3 is TGTGCCAGCAGCTGGGGGGGGGCTGTCGATGAGCAGTTCTTC.